These 8 T cell receptor beta chains were all obtained from the same sample, sequenced in a study of T-cell reconstitution after alpha-beta-depleted transplantation in children (dated by TCRdb to about 2016). The label giving this sample's treatment or condition can be read as: allogeneic hematopoietic cell transplantation with graft depleted of TCRalphabeta T cells and CD19 B cells. To prepare the library, PCR was applied. The listed sequencing device is Illumina HiSeq 2500. TCR libraries were prepared with molecular barcoding, using unique molecular identifiers to normalize TCRbeta repertoire quantification. Clones were called with MiXCR by TCRdb after fastp trimmed the public reads at Q25, and only in-frame beta chains were retained. Rows merge per CDR3 protein into single entries with the most common DNA and genes. Within this sample are 500,000 to 650,000 distinct CDR3 sequences, with 10% to 15% of them counted one time only. Around 2.2% of the sample goes to the ten largest clones.

Sequenced here: PBMCs, mostly from graft donor cells, sampled 360 days after TCRalphabeta/CD19-depleted stem cell transplant. Every receptor here comes from a male patient aged 10-17 years who had a stem cell transplant for acute myeloid leukemia, so the T cells may come from the graft donor.

This clonotype was found a few times. The CDR3 nucleotides read TGTGCCAGCAGCCGCGGGAGGGCCGTGGGCCAAGAGACCCAGTACTTC. It codes for CASSRGRAVGQETQYF. The chain is built from TRBV4-2 and TRBJ2-5; 9 bases agree with TRBD2. This CDR3 spans 16 amino acids. V was clipped by 4 bases and J by 1 base; unmatched bases: 7. The germline CDR1 and CDR2 sequences are LGHNA and YNFKEQ.

There are a few counts of this clonotype. The V call is TRBV7-3, the J call TRBJ2-7, with 12 bases lining up with TRBD2. The CDR3 is made up of 15 amino acids. Germline lookup yields CDR1 SGHTA and CDR2 FQGTGA. V lost 5 bases, J lost 2 bases, and 4 bases stayed unmatched. CDR3 in DNA: TGTGCCAGCAGCAAGACTAGCGGGAGTGCCTACGAGCAGTACTTC. Protein product: CASSKTSGSAYEQYF.

This sequence joins TRBV20-1 and TRBJ2-5; D uncertain. The CDR3 contains 12 residues. Looked up from germline, CDR1 is DFQATT and CDR2 is SNEGSKA (reference sequence). Trimming pared 1 base from V and 1 base from J, leaving 4 bases between. CDR3 protein: CSARAPQETQYF. The CDR3 DNA reads as TGCAGTGCTAGAGCCCCCCAAGAGACCCAGTACTTC.

This clonotype was found many times. V is TRBV12-3 or TRBV12-4 and J is TRBJ2-2, with a possible D match to TRBD2 (5 bases). This CDR3 has 13 residues. With 6 bases removed from V and 2 bases from J, the gap between germline ends came to 7 bases. The CDR3 region has the DNA TGTGCCAGCAGGGACTTCAACACCGGGGAGCTGTTTTTT. It yields the protein CASRDFNTGELFF.

V gene TRBV7-2 combines with J gene TRBJ2-1; either TRBD1 or TRBD2 may supply D (5 bases each). Trimming cost V 0 bases and J 0 bases, with 18 bases left between them. The germline V gene encodes CDR1 SGHTA and CDR2 FQGNSA. The CDR3 totals 19 residues. The CDR3 DNA reads as TGTGCCAGCAGCTTAGCGAGGGGAAACTTTCCGAGCTCCTACAATGAGCAGTTCTTC. It translates to CASSLARGNFPSSYNEQFF.

The CDR3 DNA sequence: TGCGCCAGCAGCCAACTTGGACCCTCCCCGTGGGAGCAGTTCTTC. Protein sequence: CASSQLGPSPWEQFF. J is TRBJ2-1 and V is TRBV4-3; D gene ambiguous. CDR1 LGHNA and CDR2 YSLEER come from the germline V gene. The CDR3 spans 15 residues. The V end lost 2 bases, the J end lost 10 bases, and 18 bases lay between the germline ends.

This clonotype was observed a handful of times. The V call is TRBV4-2, the J call TRBJ2-7; D remains unclear. Per the germline V gene, CDR1 is LGHNA and CDR2 is YNFKEQ. This CDR3 has 14 amino acids. V lost 0 bases, J lost 6 bases, and 12 bases lay in between. The CDR3 sequence is CASSQEAKLSEQYF. CDR3 in DNA: TGTGCCAGCAGCCAAGAGGCAAAGCTCTCCGAGCAGTACTTC.

Remarks on this clonotype: Being one base from a much bigger clone, this may be a read error. The chain has TRBV5-1 and TRBJ2-2; a possible D gene is TRBD2 (5 bases). CDR3 length: 14 residues. Germline CDR1 reads SGHRS; CDR2 reads YFSETQ. CDR3 loop: CPSGLIENTGELFF. In nucleotides, the CDR3 is TGCCCCAGCGGCTTAATTGAGAACACCGGGGAGCTGTTTTTT.